Each of the 21 T cell receptor beta chains below was sequenced from the same sample in a study of graft-versus-host responses after intestinal transplantation. What these receptors recognize is not known. Only in-frame clones appear in the TCRdb table, and some are missing; sequencing was by immunoSEQ multiplex PCR. Here the sample spans about 120,000 clones, 85% to 95% being singletons. The sequencing used unstimulated CD8+ T cells sorted from spleen or lymph node cells, collected before intestinal transplant. These receptors came from a human donor who received an intestinal transplant.

The V gene is TRBV9, the J gene TRBJ1-2; D call uncertain. The CDR3 covers 18 residues. CDR1 is SGDLS, CDR2 YYNGEE, per germline. V shed 3 bases and J shed 4 bases, with 25 bases lying between them. Here the CDR3 DNA reads TGTGCCAGCAGCGAGTACCTGGGAGGAAGGACGGACCCCTATGGCTACACCTTC. Its translation is CASSEYLGGRTDPYGYTF.

This sequence joins TRBV7-6 and TRBJ2-7; TRBD2 aligns across 7 bases. The V segment lost 5 bases and the J segment 4 bases; nucleotides outside the gene matches: 20. Germline assignment: CDR1 SGHVS and CDR2 FNYEAQ. The length of the CDR3 is 18 residues. The CDR3 DNA reads as TGTGCCAGCAGCCCGGGGCGGGAGCCCTCAAGGGTTCGTTACGAGCAGTACTTC. Its translation: CASSPGREPSRVRYEQYF.

This rearrangement joins TRBV4-1 to TRBJ2-5; D is unresolved. V was pared by 1 base and J by 5 bases, with 5 bases between. This CDR3 has 12 amino acids. Germline V lookup: CDR1 MGHRA, CDR2 YSYEKL. CDR3 residues: CASSQGLETQYF. DNA of the CDR3: TGCGCCAGCAGCCAAGGGTTGGAGACCCAGTACTTC.

V usage is TRBV6-5 and J usage is TRBJ1-2; D perhaps matches TRBD1 (6 bases). Trimming pared 6 bases from V and 8 bases from J, leaving 16 bases between. Looked up from germline, CDR1 is MNHEY and CDR2 is SVGAGI. The CDR3 runs 13 residues. Here the CDR3 reads CASSRPGGGGYTF. CDR3 DNA sequence: TGTGCCAGCAGCCGCCCCGGGGGCGGCGGCTACACCTTC.

The genes are TRBV9 and TRBJ1-5; D remains ambiguous. In germline, CDR1 is SGDLS, CDR2 YYNGEE. Trimming shortened V by 4 bases and J by 7 bases, and 15 bases separated the two germline ends. The CDR3 runs 14 residues. In DNA form, the CDR3 reads TGTGCCAGCAGCCCAGGACGCATGGGGCAGCCCCAGCATTTT. It is translated as CASSPGRMGQPQHF.

Concerning this clone: This sample includes further DNA sequences coding for the same CDR3. The rearrangement joins TRBV13 to TRBJ1-1; D uncertain. The germline V and J ends were trimmed by 3 bases and 2 bases, with 4 bases remaining between them. Per germline, CDR1 PRHDT and CDR2 FYEKMQ (reference sequence). The CDR3 has 12 residues. The CDR3 loop reads CASSLVNTEAFF. The CDR3 DNA follows: TGTGCCAGCAGCTTGGTCAACACTGAAGCTTTCTTT.

The J gene is TRBJ1-5, the V gene TRBV27; 8 positions agree with TRBD1. V shed 5 bases and J 5 bases; nucleotides not matched to a gene: 5. Germline CDR1 reads MNHEY; CDR2 reads SMNVEV (reference sequence). This CDR3 is built from 14 residues. CDR3 region: CASSPGTGDQPQHF. The DNA of the CDR3 is TGTGCCAGCAGTCCCGGGACAGGTGATCAGCCCCAGCATTTT.

The chain employs TRBV28 and TRBJ1-2; tentative D call: TRBD1 (5 bases). CDR1 MDHEN and CDR2 SYDVKM come from the germline V gene. The V and J ends lost 2 bases and 4 bases respectively, with 8 bases between them. CDR3 length: 13 amino acids. This CDR3 reads CASSLEGSYGYTF. CDR3 coding DNA: TGTGCCAGCAGTTTAGAGGGGTCCTATGGCTACACCTTC.

The rearrangement uses TRBV4-1 and TRBJ2-7; weak D call: TRBD1 (5 bases). V lost 4 bases, J lost 7 bases, and 20 bases lay in between. Germline lookup yields CDR1 MGHRA and CDR2 YSYEKL. CDR3 size: 15 residues. In DNA form, the CDR3 reads TGCGCCAGCAGCCCCCATGGGGCCCTAACCTGGGAGCAGTACTTC. Amino acids: CASSPHGALTWEQYF.

The chain joins TRBV18 to TRBJ2-7, with 8 positions matching TRBD2. V lost 3 bases, J lost 5 bases, and 6 bases stayed unmatched. The CDR3 length is 14 residues. Germline CDR1 is KGHSH and CDR2 is LQKENI. The CDR3 coding sequence is TGTGCCAGCTCACCTCCGGCGGGAGGCGACGAGCAGTACTTC. This codes for CASSPPAGGDEQYF.

The CDR3 loop reads CASSQDLGGRGETQYF. CDR3 in DNA: TGTGCCAGCAGCCAAGATCTTGGCGGGCGAGGAGAGACCCAGTACTTC. The V call is TRBV4-2, the J call TRBJ2-5; weak D call: TRBD2 (5 bases). The V end was cut by 0 bases, the J end by 4 bases, with 15 bases between. This CDR3 is built from 16 residues. Germline values: CDR1 LGHNA, CDR2 YNFKEQ.

V is TRBV6-1 and J is TRBJ1-2; 9 positions match TRBD1. CDR3 length: 14 amino acids. Looked up from germline, CDR1 is MNHNS and CDR2 is SASEGT. The junction had 5 bases not matched to a gene; V was cut back by 7 bases and J by 2 bases. The CDR3 protein is CASIGQGQNYGYTF. Written as DNA, the CDR3 is TGTGCCAGCATTGGACAGGGGCAGAACTATGGCTACACCTTC.

CDR3 bases: TGTGCCAGCATCGGACTACTTAGGAACACCGGGGAGCTGTTTTTT. It codes for CASIGLLRNTGELFF. This sequence joins TRBV2 and TRBJ2-2; possible D gene TRBD2, 6 bases. Trimming stripped 7 bases from V and 1 base from J, with 13 bases between. CDR1 is SNHLY, CDR2 FYNNEI, per germline. The CDR3 runs to 15 residues. The full variable domain, rest sourced from reference TRBV2 and TRBJ2-2, is EPEVTQTPSHQVTQMGQEVILRCVPISNHLYFYWYRQILGQKVEFLVSFYNNEISEKSEIFDDQFSVERPDGSNFTLKIRSTKLEDSAMYFCASIGLLRNTGELFFGEGSRLTVL.

This sequence joins TRBV7-9 and TRBJ2-5, with D perhaps matching TRBD2 (6 bases). Germline V gene sequence: CDR1 SEHNR, CDR2 FQNEAQ (reference sequence). The CDR3 consists of 14 residues. Trimming took 4 bases from V and 2 from J, leaving 11 bases between them. The CDR3 nucleotides read TGTGCCAGCAGCTCCCTTCTAGCGCAAGAGACCCAGTACTTC. Translation: CASSSLLAQETQYF.

CDR3 loop: CASRLSEDSSYEQYF. The CDR3 coding sequence is TGTGCCAGCAGGCTTTCGGAGGACAGCTCCTACGAGCAGTACTTC. The J gene is TRBJ2-7, the V gene TRBV6-6; weak D call: TRBD1 (6 bases). The CDR3 totals 15 residues. Per the germline V gene, CDR1 is MNHNY and CDR2 is SVGAGI (reference sequence). V shed 6 bases and J shed 0 bases, with 15 bases lying between them.

The CDR3 DNA follows: TGCGCCAGCAGCCAAGCTGATGGCCGGGGTGGAGTTTATGGCTACACCTTC. Its translation is CASSQADGRGGVYGYTF. The chain is built from TRBV4-1 and TRBJ1-2; D gene unclear. V was clipped by 1 base and J by 5 bases, with 20 bases between them. The CDR3 is 17 residues long. CDR1 MGHRA and CDR2 YSYEKL come from the germline V gene.

The chain recombines TRBV29-1 with TRBJ2-1; D is undetermined. CDR3 length: 11 residues. V shed 4 bases and J shed 5 bases, with 6 bases lying between them. Germline CDR1 reads SQVTM; CDR2 reads ANQGSEA. The CDR3: CSVVGNNEQFF. CDR3 coding DNA: TGCAGCGTTGTGGGAAACAATGAGCAGTTCTTC.

The chain carries TRBV7-2 and TRBJ1-1, with 9 nucleotides matching TRBD1. From germline, CDR1 is SGHTA and CDR2 FQGNSA. This CDR3 spans 15 amino acids. V was clipped by 4 bases and J by 3 bases; unmatched bases: 6. CDR3 coding DNA: TGTGCCAGCAGCTCTACAGGGGGCGATTACACTGAAGCTTTCTTT. It encodes CASSSTGGDYTEAFF.

The chain couples TRBV4-1 to TRBJ2-2, with 9 bases matching TRBD2. The CDR3 sequence is 16 residues long. Germline-derived CDR1 and CDR2 are MGHRA and YSYEKL. Trimming at V came to 0 bases and at J to 8 bases, leaving 7 bases not matched to a gene. The CDR3 reads CASSQDGSGRAGELFF. The CDR3, as DNA: TGCGCCAGCAGCCAAGATGGTAGCGGGAGAGCGGGGGAGCTGTTTTTT.

This rearrangement joins TRBV29-1 to TRBJ2-2; no reliable D call. There are 15 residues in the CDR3. Germline CDR1 reads SQVTM; CDR2 reads ANQGSEA. The V end lost 6 bases, the J end lost 1 base, and 15 bases lay between the germline ends. The CDR3 DNA reads TGCAGCGTCTCTCTGGGGTATTTGAACACCGGGGAGCTGTTTTTT. Protein: CSVSLGYLNTGELFF.

In nucleotides, the CDR3 is TGCGCCAGCAGATTCACCTCGAAAGGGTCCGGCGAGCAGTACTTC. The encoded protein is CASRFTSKGSGEQYF. The rearrangement uses TRBV10-2 and TRBJ2-5; D is ambiguous. Judging by the DNA end, TRBJ2-7 fits better; the J call may be wrong. The CDR3 totals 15 residues. Germline CDR1 is WSHSY and CDR2 is SAAADI.